These T cell receptor beta chains were read from a single sample in a study of T cells in Graves' hyperthyroidism and ophthalmopathy. Using its own MiXCR run on the multiplex PCR reads, TCRdb lists one record per CDR3 protein. The sample comprises about 510,000 distinct CDR3 sequences, 14% of which are singletons, and approximately 14% rests with the top ten. Sample: blood. The receptor set was obtained from a woman in her forties with Graves' hyperthyroidism. Both conserved end residues are part of each CDR3. The D gene is left open where the match is weak. Some rows mark clone size as missing; the rest say once, few, many or name a class of expanded clone.

CDR3 length | D gene | clone size | J gene | V gene | CDR3 DNA | CDR3 protein
15 | TRBD1 | many | TRBJ1-5 | TRBV20-1 | TGCAGTGCTAGAAAACCAGGGGGAGGAAGACAGCCCCAGCATTTT | CSARKPGGGRQPQHF
16 | . | . | TRBJ1-1 | TRBV6-1 | TGTGCCAGCAAAAAAGAAAATTACGGGGGGAACACTGAAGCTTTCTTT | CASKKENYGGNTEAFF
16 | TRBD1 | many | TRBJ2-3 | TRBV7-2 | TGTGCCAGCAGGTCAGGACAGGGGGCGGCGGCAGATACGCAGTATTTT | CASRSGQGAAADTQYF
16 | TRBD2 | . | TRBJ2-3 | TRBV6-1 | TGTGCCAGCAGTTGGAGTGGACTAGCGGGGACAGATACGCAGTATTTT | CASSWSGLAGTDTQYF
16 | TRBD2 | few | TRBJ2-7 | TRBV3-1 | TGTGCCAGCAGCCAAGATCGGGCGGGAGGTTACTACGAGCAGTACTTC | CASSQDRAGGYYEQYF
13 | . | . | TRBJ1-6 | TRBV9 | TGTGCCAGCAGCGCCAGACAGAATTCACCCCTCCACTTT | CASSARQNSPLHF
12 | TRBD1 | few | TRBJ2-2 | TRBV20-1 | TGCAGTGCTTTACAGGGGGCCGGGGAGCTGTTTTTT | CSALQGAGELFF
14 | . | many | TRBJ2-7 | TRBV20-1 | TGCAGTGCTAGTTTGGCTCCCGGGATCTACGAGCAGTACTTC | CSASLAPGIYEQYF
15 | TRBD2 | many | TRBJ2-5 | TRBV2 | TGTGCCAGCAGAGTCGGACTAGCGGGAGTGGAGACCCAGTACTTC | CASRVGLAGVETQYF
12 | . | many | TRBJ2-7 | TRBV28 | TGTGCCAGCAGTTTATCCCTCTACGAGCAGTACTTC | CASSLSLYEQYF
18 | TRBD2 | many | TRBJ2-6 | TRBV12-3/TRBV12-4 | TGTGCCAGCAGCCGGGGGGGCAGGGCCATCTCTGGGGCCAACGTCCTGACTTTC | CASSRGGRAISGANVLTF
17 | TRBD2 | few | TRBJ2-1 | TRBV6-5 | TGTGCCAGCAGTTACCCAACCACTAGCGGGAACTACAATGAGCAGTTCTTC | CASSYPTTSGNYNEQFF
14 | . | many | TRBJ2-5 | TRBV7-7 | TGTGCTAGCAGCTTAGTTTCGCAGAAGGGGACCCAGTACTTC | CASSLVSQKGTQYF
14 | . | . | TRBJ1-5 | TRBV30 | TGTGCCTGGCGCCTCGAGGGGAGCAATCAGCCCCAGCATTTT | CAWRLEGSNQPQHF
12 | TRBD1 | few | TRBJ1-5 | TRBV28 | TGTGCCAGCGACAGGGGGTATCAGCCCCAGCATTTT | CASDRGYQPQHF
11 | . | many | TRBJ1-1 | TRBV20-1 | TGCAGTGCAAGCGGTGACACTGAAGCTTTCTTT | CSASGDTEAFF